Listed below are T cell receptor beta chains from one sample, sequenced in a study of blood T cell repertoires in COVID-19. Libraries were prepared by immunoSEQ multiplex PCR; TCRdb keeps only in-frame clonotypes and omits some of them. Of about 220,000 clones listed, approximately 86% are singletons. Sequenced: peripheral blood. These receptors were collected from a woman of 80 years or more with acute or convalescent COVID-19. The CDR3 runs from the conserved cysteine through the conserved F or W. Each record gives: V gene, CDR3 length, D gene, J gene, clone size, CDR3 protein, CDR3 DNA. D genes are given only for firm matches. Clone sizes are given selectively: once, few, many, or a class where the clone is expanded.

v_gene: TRBV29-1
len: 12
d_gene: .
j_gene: TRBJ1-1
abundance: .
CDR3aa: CSVSEGNTEAFF
CDR3nt: TGCAGCGTTTCAGAGGGAAACACTGAAGCTTTCTTT

v_gene: TRBV7-9
len: 15
d_gene: TRBD1
j_gene: TRBJ1-5
abundance: many
CDR3aa: CASSSIQGGNQPQHF
CDR3nt: TGTGCCAGCAGCTCCATTCAGGGGGGCAATCAGCCCCAGCATTTT

v_gene: TRBV20-1
len: 10
d_gene: .
j_gene: TRBJ2-1
abundance: few
CDR3aa: CSASSTGQFF
CDR3nt: TGCAGTGCTAGTTCCACGGGGCAGTTCTTC

v_gene: TRBV7-9
len: 15
d_gene: .
j_gene: TRBJ2-3
abundance: .
CDR3aa: CASSRSGIYTDTQYF
CDR3nt: TGTGCCAGCAGCCGTTCAGGGATATACACAGATACGCAGTATTTT

v_gene: TRBV3-1/TRBV3-2
len: 16
d_gene: TRBD2
j_gene: TRBJ2-1
abundance: .
CDR3aa: CASSQDLSGGAREQFF
CDR3nt: TGTGCCAGCAGCCAAGATCTCAGCGGGGGGGCCAGGGAGCAGTTCTTC

v_gene: TRBV10-3
len: 14
d_gene: TRBD1
j_gene: TRBJ1-1
abundance: .
CDR3aa: CAISPRGLDTEAFF
CDR3nt: TGTGCCATCAGCCCCAGGGGGCTGGACACTGAAGCTTTCTTT

v_gene: TRBV7-9
len: 13
d_gene: .
j_gene: TRBJ1-5
abundance: .
CDR3aa: CASSSTPHQPQHF
CDR3nt: TGTGCCAGCAGCAGCACCCCTCATCAGCCCCAGCATTTT

v_gene: TRBV29-1
len: 13
d_gene: .
j_gene: TRBJ2-6
abundance: .
CDR3aa: CSGTVDGANVLTF
CDR3nt: TGCAGCGGTACAGTGGATGGGGCCAACGTCCTGACTTTC

v_gene: TRBV7-9
len: 14
d_gene: TRBD1
j_gene: TRBJ1-2
abundance: .
CDR3aa: CASSSTGGNYGYTF
CDR3nt: TGTGCCAGCAGCTCGACAGGGGGCAACTATGGCTACACCTTC

v_gene: TRBV3-1/TRBV3-2
len: 17
d_gene: TRBD1
j_gene: TRBJ1-3
abundance: few
CDR3aa: CASSQVGTGFSGNTIYF
CDR3nt: TGTGCCAGCAGCCAAGTAGGGACAGGGTTCTCTGGAAACACCATATATTTT

v_gene: TRBV5-6
len: 13
d_gene: .
j_gene: TRBJ1-2
abundance: .
CDR3aa: CASSLDTNYGYTF
CDR3nt: TGTGCCAGCAGCCTTGACACTAACTATGGCTACACCTTC

v_gene: TRBV6-2/TRBV6-3
len: 16
d_gene: TRBD1
j_gene: TRBJ1-2
abundance: .
CDR3aa: CASRPQGGPVHYGYTF
CDR3nt: TGTGCCAGCAGGCCTCAGGGGGGTCCTGTGCACTATGGCTACACCTTC

v_gene: TRBV5-6
len: 15
d_gene: .
j_gene: TRBJ1-6
abundance: .
CDR3aa: CASSSQGLGNSPLHF
CDR3nt: TGTGCCAGCAGCTCACAGGGTCTTGGTAATTCACCCCTCCACTTT

v_gene: TRBV3-1/TRBV3-2
len: 15
d_gene: .
j_gene: TRBJ1-2
abundance: .
CDR3aa: CASSQLVGANYGYTF
CDR3nt: TGTGCCAGCAGCCAATTAGTGGGGGCAAACTATGGCTACACCTTC

v_gene: TRBV2
len: 15
d_gene: TRBD1
j_gene: TRBJ1-5
abundance: many
CDR3aa: CASSKLQGAEQPQHF
CDR3nt: TGTGCCAGCAGTAAGTTACAGGGGGCCGAACAGCCCCAGCATTTT

v_gene: TRBV28
len: 14
d_gene: TRBD1
j_gene: TRBJ2-7
abundance: .
CDR3aa: CASSTDGTAYEQYF
CDR3nt: TGTGCCAGCAGTACCGACGGGACAGCCTACGAGCAGTACTTC

v_gene: TRBV10-3
len: 16
d_gene: TRBD2
j_gene: TRBJ2-3
abundance: .
CDR3aa: CAISRYSGGALDTQYF
CDR3nt: TGTGCCATCAGCCGATACAGCGGGGGGGCATTAGATACGCAGTATTTT

v_gene: TRBV7-9
len: 15
d_gene: TRBD1
j_gene: TRBJ2-1
abundance: .
CDR3aa: CASSPRDRVYNEQFF
CDR3nt: TGTGCCAGCAGCCCCCGGGACAGAGTTTACAATGAGCAGTTCTTC

v_gene: TRBV3-1/TRBV3-2
len: 15
d_gene: TRBD1
j_gene: TRBJ1-3
abundance: once
CDR3aa: CASSRGTVSGNTIYF
CDR3nt: TGTGCCAGCAGCCGGGGGACAGTCTCTGGAAACACCATATATTTT

v_gene: TRBV6-5
len: 12
d_gene: .
j_gene: TRBJ1-1
abundance: .
CDR3aa: CASSTANTEAFF
CDR3nt: TGTGCCAGCAGTACAGCTAACACTGAAGCTTTCTTT

v_gene: TRBV10-3
len: 13
d_gene: TRBD2
j_gene: TRBJ2-3
abundance: .
CDR3aa: CAIKAGGTDTQYF
CDR3nt: TGTGCCATCAAGGCGGGGGGCACAGATACGCAGTATTTT

v_gene: TRBV2
len: 13
d_gene: TRBD1
j_gene: TRBJ1-2
abundance: .
CDR3aa: CASSEGQSYGYTF
CDR3nt: TGTGCCAGCAGTGAGGGACAGTCCTATGGCTACACCTTC

v_gene: TRBV10-3
len: 12
d_gene: .
j_gene: TRBJ2-7
abundance: .
CDR3aa: CAISESTYEQYF
CDR3nt: TGTGCCATCAGTGAGTCCACCTACGAGCAGTACTTC

v_gene: TRBV24-1
len: 15
d_gene: TRBD1
j_gene: TRBJ1-2
abundance: .
CDR3aa: CATSDAGQGLAGYTF
CDR3nt: TGTGCCACCAGTGATGCGGGACAGGGCTTGGCTGGCTACACCTTC

v_gene: TRBV11-3
len: 15
d_gene: TRBD1
j_gene: TRBJ2-5
abundance: .
CDR3aa: CASSLAQGSAETQYF
CDR3nt: TGTGCCAGCAGCTTAGCACAGGGGAGCGCGGAGACCCAGTACTTC

v_gene: TRBV10-3
len: 14
d_gene: .
j_gene: TRBJ2-7
abundance: once
CDR3aa: CAISESRSSYEQYF
CDR3nt: TGTGCCATCAGTGAGTCGAGGAGCTCCTACGAGCAGTACTTC

v_gene: TRBV6-1
len: 14
d_gene: .
j_gene: TRBJ1-2
abundance: .
CDR3aa: CASSEGVREDGYTF
CDR3nt: TGTGCCAGCAGTGAAGGAGTCAGGGAGGATGGCTACACCTTC

v_gene: TRBV12-5
len: 16
d_gene: TRBD1
j_gene: TRBJ2-3
abundance: .
CDR3aa: CASGLVLGGRTDTQYF
CDR3nt: TGTGCTAGTGGTTTGGTACTAGGGGGCAGGACAGATACGCAGTATTTT

v_gene: TRBV29-1
len: 12
d_gene: .
j_gene: TRBJ1-2
abundance: .
CDR3aa: CSVGSTNYGYTF
CDR3nt: TGCAGCGTTGGGAGCACTAACTATGGCTACACCTTC

v_gene: TRBV9
len: 15
d_gene: TRBD1
j_gene: TRBJ2-7
abundance: .
CDR3aa: CASSAQGGSSYEQYF
CDR3nt: TGTGCCAGCAGCGCACAGGGGGGCAGCTCCTACGAGCAGTACTTC

v_gene: TRBV28
len: 15
d_gene: .
j_gene: TRBJ1-2
abundance: once
CDR3aa: CASSAVDSLNYGYTF
CDR3nt: TGTGCCAGCAGTGCTGTCGACAGTTTAAACTATGGCTACACCTTC

v_gene: TRBV11-3
len: 13
d_gene: .
j_gene: TRBJ1-4
abundance: .
CDR3aa: CASSPGLNEKLFF
CDR3nt: TGTGCCAGCAGCCCAGGGCTTAACGAAAAACTGTTTTTT

v_gene: TRBV6-5
len: 16
d_gene: TRBD1
j_gene: TRBJ2-1
abundance: once
CDR3aa: CASSYGGQRRYNEQFF
CDR3nt: TGTGCCAGCAGTTACGGGGGACAGAGAAGATACAATGAGCAGTTCTTC

v_gene: TRBV2
len: 15
d_gene: .
j_gene: TRBJ2-2
abundance: .
CDR3aa: CASSERRVNTGELFF
CDR3nt: TGTGCCAGCAGTGAACGTCGGGTTAACACCGGGGAGCTGTTTTTT

v_gene: TRBV4-1
len: 14
d_gene: .
j_gene: TRBJ1-4
abundance: .
CDR3aa: CASSRTGANEKLFF
CDR3nt: TGCGCCAGCAGCCGGACGGGGGCTAATGAAAAACTGTTTTTT

v_gene: TRBV3-1/TRBV3-2
len: 15
d_gene: TRBD1
j_gene: TRBJ1-1
abundance: .
CDR3aa: CASSQQYRGNTEAFF
CDR3nt: TGTGCCAGCAGCCAACAATACAGGGGGAACACTGAAGCTTTCTTT

v_gene: TRBV6-5
len: 14
d_gene: .
j_gene: TRBJ1-2
abundance: once
CDR3aa: CASSDSVGGYGYTF
CDR3nt: TGTGCCAGCAGTGACTCAGTAGGGGGATATGGCTACACCTTC

v_gene: TRBV14
len: 14
d_gene: .
j_gene: TRBJ2-7
abundance: once
CDR3aa: CASSHTTGFHEQYF
CDR3nt: TGTGCCAGCAGCCACACCACAGGGTTCCACGAGCAGTACTTC

v_gene: TRBV5-1
len: 15
d_gene: TRBD1
j_gene: TRBJ1-2
abundance: .
CDR3aa: CASSIDRATNYGYTF
CDR3nt: TGCGCCAGCAGCATAGACAGGGCTACTAACTATGGCTACACCTTC

v_gene: TRBV11-2
len: 15
d_gene: TRBD1
j_gene: TRBJ1-2
abundance: few
CDR3aa: CASSRPIQGAYGYTF
CDR3nt: TGTGCCAGCAGCCGACCAATACAGGGGGCCTATGGCTACACCTTC

v_gene: TRBV6-4
len: 16
d_gene: TRBD1
j_gene: TRBJ2-1
abundance: .
CDR3aa: CASGRRDRGQGNEQFF
CDR3nt: TGTGCCAGCGGACGACGGGACAGGGGGCAAGGCAATGAGCAGTTCTTC

v_gene: TRBV28
len: 13
d_gene: .
j_gene: TRBJ1-2
abundance: .
CDR3aa: CASTGQTNYGYTF
CDR3nt: TGTGCCAGCACCGGACAGACGAACTATGGCTACACCTTC

v_gene: TRBV7-2
len: 15
d_gene: .
j_gene: TRBJ1-2
abundance: .
CDR3aa: CASSLDGGRLRGYTF
CDR3nt: TGTGCCAGCAGCTTAGACGGGGGGCGGTTACGGGGCTACACCTTC

v_gene: TRBV5-8
len: 17
d_gene: TRBD1
j_gene: TRBJ2-3
abundance: .
CDR3aa: CASSWQHGTGFTDTQYF
CDR3nt: TGTGCCAGCAGCTGGCAGCACGGGACAGGGTTTACAGATACGCAGTATTTT

v_gene: TRBV14
len: 16
d_gene: .
j_gene: TRBJ2-3
abundance: .
CDR3aa: CASSQGAGGSTDTQYF
CDR3nt: TGTGCCAGCAGCCAAGGCGCGGGCGGTAGCACAGATACGCAGTATTTT

v_gene: TRBV5-4
len: 15
d_gene: .
j_gene: TRBJ2-2
abundance: .
CDR3aa: CASSPGGGASGELFF
CDR3nt: TGTGCCAGCAGCCCTGGAGGGGGCGCGTCCGGGGAGCTGTTTTTT

v_gene: TRBV7-2
len: 12
d_gene: .
j_gene: TRBJ1-1
abundance: once
CDR3aa: CASSLGTIEAFF
CDR3nt: TGTGCCAGCAGCCTAGGGACTATTGAAGCTTTCTTT

v_gene: TRBV3-1/TRBV3-2
len: 16
d_gene: TRBD1
j_gene: TRBJ2-3
abundance: .
CDR3aa: CASSQARDRGRNTQYF
CDR3nt: TGTGCCAGCAGCCAAGCTCGAGACAGGGGGCGGAATACGCAGTATTTT